This is a list of T cell receptor beta chains from one sample in a study of blood T cell repertoires in COVID-19. Here immunoSEQ multiplex PCR was the method, and the copy in TCRdb shows in-frame clones only, minus some. The sample yields around 140,000 clones, approximately 92% seen once. The material sequenced was peripheral blood. These receptors came from a man younger than 30 with COVID-19, enrolled during active disease. The CDR3 runs from the conserved cysteine through the conserved F or W. Fields, in order: clone size, D gene, V gene, J gene, CDR3 protein, CDR3 DNA. The D gene is left open where the match is weak. Size is stated for part of the rows, as once, few or many counts, or as a class when the clone is expanded.

>NA|NA|TRBV7-9|TRBJ2-7
CAGSIIPYEQYF
TGTGCCGGCAGCATTATTCCCTACGAGCAGTACTTC
>once|TRBD1|TRBV4-3|TRBJ1-6
CASSLTDRFDSPLHF
TGCGCCAGCAGCCTCACGGACAGGTTTGATTCACCCCTCCACTTT
>NA|TRBD2|TRBV7-3|TRBJ2-3
CASGSGTTSTDTQYF
TGTGCCAGCGGTAGCGGGACTACTAGCACAGATACGCAGTATTTT
>NA|NA|TRBV29-1|TRBJ2-1
CSVATYNEQFF
TGCAGCGTCGCTACCTACAATGAGCAGTTCTTC
>NA|NA|TRBV15|TRBJ1-3
CATSRDVNSGNTIYF
TGTGCCACCAGCAGAGATGTCAACTCTGGAAACACCATATATTTT
>NA|TRBD1|TRBV3-1/TRBV3-2|TRBJ1-2
CASSPRRDSSVWHYGYTF
TGTGCCAGCAGCCCCCGACGGGACAGTTCCGTTTGGCACTATGGCTACACCTTC
>NA|NA|TRBV11-1|TRBJ2-1
CASSPLAHYEQFF
TGTGCCAGCAGCCCCCTAGCGCACTATGAGCAGTTCTTC
>NA|NA|TRBV18|TRBJ1-6
CASSPRLGRGGNSSPLHF
TGTGCCAGCTCACCACGGTTGGGGCGTGGGGGGAATAGTTCACCCCTCCACTTT
>NA|TRBD2|TRBV15|TRBJ2-5
CATSPDSGRDRETQYF
TGTGCCACCAGCCCTGATAGCGGGAGGGATCGAGAGACCCAGTACTTC
>NA|TRBD2|TRBV30|TRBJ2-3
CAWSVRTSGTDTQYF
TGTGCCTGGAGTGTCCGGACTAGCGGCACAGATACGCAGTATTTT
>NA|NA|TRBV27|TRBJ2-3
CASSLFAGFTDTQYF
TGTGCCAGCAGTTTATTTGCGGGATTCACAGATACGCAGTATTTT
>NA|TRBD2|TRBV19|TRBJ2-7
CASSLSLAGVYEQYF
TGTGCCAGTAGTCTCTCACTAGCGGGGGTCTACGAGCAGTACTTC
>once|TRBD1|TRBV20-1|TRBJ1-2
CSASLDRGPFWVGYTF
TGCAGTGCTAGTTTGGACAGGGGCCCCTTTTGGGTCGGCTACACCTTC
>NA|NA|TRBV15|TRBJ1-6
CATSRDRDLLQNSPLHF
TGTGCCACCAGCAGAGATCGGGACTTACTGCAGAATTCACCCCTCCACTTT
>NA|TRBD1|TRBV7-3|TRBJ1-1
CASSFTGDTEAFF
TGTGCCAGCAGCTTTACAGGGGACACTGAAGCTTTCTTT
>NA|TRBD2|TRBV28|TRBJ2-1
CASSLGGERQFF
TGTGCCAGCAGTTTAGGGGGGGAGCGGCAGTTCTTC
>NA|NA|TRBV6-5|TRBJ2-5
CASSYSGNQETQYF
TGTGCCAGCAGTTACTCGGGCAACCAAGAGACCCAGTACTTC
>NA|NA|TRBV7-9|TRBJ1-1
CASSLDSSVTEAFF
TGTGCCAGCAGCTTAGACTCCTCGGTCACTGAAGCTTTCTTT
>few|TRBD1|TRBV5-4|TRBJ2-1
CASSSGQGLTYNEQFF
TGTGCCAGCAGCTCCGGACAGGGGTTGACCTACAATGAGCAGTTCTTC
>NA|TRBD1|TRBV5-1|TRBJ1-2
CASSIPGQGPDGYTF
TGCGCCAGCAGCATTCCGGGACAGGGTCCAGATGGCTACACCTTC
>NA|TRBD2|TRBV28|TRBJ2-3
CASSSGTSNTQYF
TGTGCCAGCAGTTCAGGGACTAGCAATACGCAGTATTTT
>NA|NA|TRBV30|TRBJ2-7
CAWNEGGEQYF
TGTGCCTGGAACGAGGGTGGCGAGCAGTACTTC
>medium-sized|NA|TRBV7-7|TRBJ2-2
CASSSNRARTGELFF
TGTGCCAGCAGCTCGAACAGGGCGAGGACCGGGGAGCTGTTTTTT
>once|NA|TRBV9|TRBJ2-2
CASSVGSGYTGELFF
TGTGCCAGCAGCGTAGGTAGCGGATACACCGGGGAGCTGTTTTTT
>NA|NA|TRBV20-1|TRBJ2-7
CSASLWQYF
TGCAGTGCTAGCTTGTGGCAGTACTTC
>NA|NA|TRBV7-9|TRBJ1-5
CASSPDSPNQPQHF
TGTGCCAGCAGCCCGGACAGCCCTAATCAGCCCCAGCATTTT
>NA|NA|TRBV9|TRBJ2-2
CASTSRETGELFF
TGTGCCAGCACTTCCCGGGAGACCGGGGAGCTGTTTTTT
>once|TRBD1|TRBV4-1|TRBJ2-5
CASSSRQGAQETQYF
TGCGCCAGCAGCTCCCGACAGGGGGCCCAAGAGACCCAGTACTTC
>once|TRBD1|TRBV7-3|TRBJ2-1
CASSLPGGNEQFF
TGTGCCAGCAGCTTACCAGGGGGCAATGAGCAGTTCTTC
>NA|NA|TRBV25-1|TRBJ2-1
CANPIDRTLGVEQFF
TGTGCCAACCCGATAGACAGGACCTTAGGGGTAGAGCAGTTCTTC
>NA|NA|TRBV4-2|TRBJ1-4
CASSQVPGRGNEKLFF
TGTGCCAGCAGCCAAGTTCCCGGGAGGGGGAATGAAAAACTGTTTTTT
>NA|NA|TRBV19|TRBJ1-5
CASSGQRDQPQHF
TGTGCCAGTAGTGGACAGCGCGATCAGCCCCAGCATTTT
>NA|TRBD1|TRBV5-5|TRBJ2-5
CASSRTGVRETQYF
TGTGCCAGCAGCAGGACAGGAGTGAGAGAGACCCAGTACTTC
>NA|TRBD2|TRBV28|TRBJ2-7
CASSVAGAHEQYF
TGTGCCAGTTCCGTAGCGGGAGCTCACGAGCAGTACTTC
>NA|TRBD2|TRBV11-1|TRBJ2-3
CASLTGGPGDTQYF
TGTGCCTCCCTAACGGGAGGGCCGGGAGATACGCAGTATTTT
>NA|NA|TRBV9|TRBJ1-4
CASSVVRQPNEKLFF
TGTGCCAGCAGCGTAGTAAGACAGCCAAATGAAAAACTGTTTTTT
>once|NA|TRBV19|TRBJ1-5
CASSMVGHLSNQPQHF
TGTGCCAGTAGTATGGTTGGACACCTTAGCAATCAGCCCCAGCATTTT
>NA|TRBD1|TRBV7-9|TRBJ1-3
CASGTGGSGNTIYF
TGTGCCAGCGGCACAGGGGGCTCTGGAAACACCATATATTTT
>NA|NA|TRBV27|TRBJ2-5
CASSLTRGWETQYF
TGTGCCAGCAGTTTAACAAGGGGTTGGGAGACCCAGTACTTC
>NA|NA|TRBV23-1|TRBJ2-7
CASSQFRGIGYEQYF
TGCGCCAGCAGTCAATTCCGGGGAATCGGCTACGAGCAGTACTTC
>NA|TRBD1|TRBV24-1|TRBJ2-1
CATSEAGQGNFDEQFF
TGTGCCACCAGTGAGGCAGGACAGGGAAATTTCGATGAGCAGTTCTTC
>NA|TRBD1|TRBV13|TRBJ2-7
CASSFSGGPEQYF
TGTGCCAGCAGCTTTTCAGGGGGCCCCGAGCAGTACTTC